Listed below are T cell receptor beta chains from one sample, sequenced in a study of blood T cell repertoires in COVID-19. Assay used: immunoSEQ multiplex PCR; TCRdb lists only in-frame clones, some missing. This sample has roughly 220,000 clones, with about 80% found just once. Input material: peripheral blood. The receptors stem from a woman aged 55-70 years with acute or convalescent COVID-19. The CDR3 runs from the conserved cysteine through the conserved F or W. A D gene is named only where the DNA matches it firmly. Expanded clones get a size class; other rows say once, few or many, or leave the size out.

clone size	D gene	V gene	J gene	CDR3 protein	CDR3 DNA
NA	TRBD1	TRBV7-9	TRBJ1-4	CASSSGQVTTNEKLFF	TGTGCCAGCAGTTCTGGACAGGTTACAACTAATGAAAAACTGTTTTTT
NA	NA	TRBV30	TRBJ2-3	CAWILLTDTQYF	TGTGCCTGGATCCTTTTGACAGATACGCAGTATTTT
NA	TRBD2	TRBV11-3	TRBJ2-3	CASSLEGRIAGSTQYF	TGTGCCAGCAGCTTAGAGGGCAGGATAGCGGGGTCTACGCAGTATTTT
NA	NA	TRBV10-2	TRBJ1-1	CATLQGVSTEAFF	TGCGCCACCTTACAGGGAGTAAGCACTGAAGCTTTCTTT
few	NA	TRBV18	TRBJ1-3	CASSSTGSSGNTIYF	TGTGCCAGCTCATCCACAGGTAGCTCTGGAAACACCATATATTTT
NA	TRBD1	TRBV2	TRBJ1-5	CASRTGGSNQPQHF	TGTGCCAGCAGGACAGGGGGTAGCAATCAGCCCCAGCATTTT
NA	TRBD2	TRBV6-6	TRBJ2-1	CASSALTSGGAGEQFF	TGTGCCAGCAGTGCCCTGACTAGCGGGGGGGCCGGTGAGCAGTTCTTC
NA	NA	TRBV9	TRBJ2-2	CASTGSGELFF	TGTGCCAGCACCGGTAGCGGGGAGCTGTTTTTT
NA	NA	TRBV28	TRBJ1-1	CASSFKGLLSEAFF	TGTGCCAGCAGTTTTAAGGGGTTATTATCTGAAGCTTTCTTT
NA	NA	TRBV12-5	TRBJ1-4	CASGKTGYINEKLFF	TGTGCTAGTGGTAAAACAGGGTATATTAATGAAAAACTGTTTTTT
NA	TRBD1	TRBV29-1	TRBJ1-2	CSVLGQGGGYTF	TGCAGCGTACTGGGACAGGGAGGAGGCTACACCTTC
NA	TRBD2	TRBV7-9	TRBJ2-3	CASSLNSGGSSDTQYF	TGTGCCAGCAGCTTAAATAGCGGGGGGTCGTCAGATACGCAGTATTTT
NA	NA	TRBV4-1	TRBJ1-1	CASSQSGSTEAFF	TGCGCCAGCAGCCAAAGCGGAAGTACTGAAGCTTTCTTT
NA	NA	TRBV6-6	TRBJ1-2	CASSYQDSRYGYTF	TGTGCCAGCAGTTACCAGGACAGTCGTTATGGCTACACCTTC
NA	NA	TRBV11-2	TRBJ2-7	CASSLIGDSYEQYF	TGTGCCAGCAGCTTAATAGGAGACAGCTACGAGCAGTACTTC
NA	TRBD2	TRBV7-2	TRBJ2-1	CASSLDWTSGPWEQFF	TGTGCCAGCAGCTTAGATTGGACTAGCGGACCTTGGGAGCAGTTCTTC
few	NA	TRBV10-3	TRBJ1-1	CAISGREGGTEAFF	TGTGCCATCAGTGGCAGGGAAGGCGGCACTGAAGCTTTCTTT
NA	NA	TRBV19	TRBJ1-6	CASSMSGLVPLHF	TGTGCCAGTAGTATGTCGGGATTGGTACCCCTCCACTTT
once	TRBD1	TRBV30	TRBJ2-7	CAWSIRTGRYEQYF	TGTGCCTGGAGCATTAGGACAGGGAGGTACGAGCAGTACTTC
once	NA	TRBV19	TRBJ1-5	CASALPGESRKPQHF	TGTGCCTCCGCCCTGCCAGGGGAGAGTAGGAAGCCCCAGCATTTT
NA	TRBD1	TRBV11-2	TRBJ2-7	CASSFRQGSYEQYF	TGTGCCAGCAGCTTTAGACAGGGATCCTACGAGCAGTACTTC
NA	NA	TRBV5-5	TRBJ1-5	CASSLDRVVGMNQPQHF	TGTGCCAGCAGCTTGGACAGGGTAGTAGGCATGAATCAGCCCCAGCATTTT
NA	TRBD1	TRBV19	TRBJ1-2	CASSIDQGARGYTF	TGTGCCAGTAGTATAGATCAGGGGGCGCGAGGCTACACCTTC
once	NA	TRBV29-1	TRBJ2-1	CSVEEGVRNEQFF	TGCAGCGTTGAAGAAGGGGTTCGCAATGAGCAGTTCTTC
NA	NA	TRBV11-2	TRBJ2-1	CASSLIPGFMNEQFF	TGTGCCAGCAGCTTAATACCAGGGTTTATGAATGAGCAGTTCTTC
NA	NA	TRBV24-1	TRBJ1-6	CATSDLAATVLSLNNSPLHF	TGTGCCACCAGTGATTTAGCCGCGACAGTTCTGAGCCTTAATAATTCACCCCTCCACTTT
NA	NA	TRBV4-3	TRBJ2-7	CASSRVFGDEQYF	TGCGCCAGCAGCCGGGTATTCGGAGACGAGCAGTACTTC
NA	TRBD2	TRBV2	TRBJ2-1	CASSEPTGGGNEQFF	TGTGCCAGCAGTGAACCAACGGGGGGTGGGAATGAGCAGTTCTTC
NA	NA	TRBV4-3	TRBJ2-2	CASSLSPDPGTGELFF	TGCGCCAGCAGCCTATCCCCTGACCCGGGCACCGGGGAGCTGTTTTTT
NA	NA	TRBV9	TRBJ1-6	CASSVVSINSPLHF	TGTGCCAGCAGCGTAGTCAGTATAAATTCACCCCTCCACTTT
NA	TRBD1	TRBV18	TRBJ2-7	CASSGTGGSYEQYF	TGTGCCAGCTCAGGGACAGGGGGCAGCTACGAGCAGTACTTC